These 26 T cell receptor beta chains came from one sample sequenced in a study of cytomegalovirus exposure and HLA in healthy donors. Libraries were prepared by immunoSEQ multiplex PCR; TCRdb keeps only in-frame clonotypes and omits some of them. The sample comprises over 75,000 clones, around 84% of which are singletons, and 20% to 25% rests with the top ten. The sequencing sample was made of PBMCs. The receptors here all came from a man aged 18 to 35 in good health and CMV-seropositive.

The rearrangement uses TRBV27 and TRBJ2-3; D possibly corresponds to TRBD1 (5 bases). Germline lookup yields CDR1 MNHEY and CDR2 SMNVEV (reference sequence). Deletions cut 5 bases from V and 2 bases from J, with 8 bases between. There are 13 residues in the CDR3. Here the CDR3 reads CASSQGHTDTQYF. The CDR3 DNA follows: TGTGCCAGCAGTCAGGGCCACACAGATACGCAGTATTTT.

The rearrangement links TRBV6-6 to TRBJ1-1, with 7 bases identical to TRBD1. Per the germline V gene, CDR1 is MNHNY and CDR2 is SVGAGI (reference sequence). V trimming: 1 base; J trimming: 1 base; junction bases outside the gene matches: 3. This CDR3 region has 15 residues. In DNA form, the CDR3 reads TGTGCCAGCAGTTACTTGGACAGGCCGAACACTGAAGCTTTCTTT. Amino acids: CASSYLDRPNTEAFF.

The CDR3 here is CASARAPDTEAFF. The CDR3 DNA follows: TGTGCTTCCGCTCGCGCCCCGGACACTGAAGCTTTCTTT. The V call is TRBV30, the J call TRBJ1-1; D uncertain. CDR3 length equals 13 residues. From germline, CDR1 is GTSNPN and CDR2 SVGIG (reference sequence). The full variable domain, with the rest looked up from reference TRBV30 and TRBJ1-1, is SQTIHQWPATLVQPVGSPLSLECTVEGTSNPNLYWYRQAAGRGLQLLFYSVGIGQISSEVPQNLSASRPQDRQFILSSKKLLLSDSGFYLCASARAPDTEAFFGQGTRLTVV.

The gene calls are TRBV10-3 and TRBJ2-7; the D gene is possibly TRBD1 (6 bases). With 10 bases removed from V and 3 bases from J, the gap between germline ends came to 13 bases. Germline CDR1 and CDR2: ENHRY and SYGVKD. The length of the CDR3 is 12 residues. The CDR3 DNA is TGTGCCAGCTCCCCGACAGGCTACGAGCAGTACGTC. As protein: CASSPTGYEQYV.

The V gene is TRBV6-5, the J gene TRBJ2-5; 9 nucleotides align to TRBD2. CDR1 is MNHEY and CDR2 is SVGAGI in the germline V gene. Trimming at V came to 4 bases and at J to 2 bases, leaving 5 bases not matched to a gene. The length of the CDR3 is 15 residues. CDR3 nucleotide sequence: TGTGCCAGCAGTTGGAGCGGGAGGACTCAAGAGACCCAGTACTTC. Amino acid sequence: CASSWSGRTQETQYF.

This clone was seen only a few times. The V call is TRBV10-2, the J call TRBJ2-7; 8 bases align to TRBD2. CDR1 is WSHSY, CDR2 SAAADI, per germline. J gave up 7 bases and V 4 bases, and 3 bases lay outside the gene matches. The CDR3 totals 12 residues. The CDR3 sequence is CASSGAGEEQYV. The DNA for the CDR3 is TGCGCCAGCAGTGGAGCGGGAGAAGAGCAGTACGTC.

The J gene is TRBJ2-6, the V gene TRBV10-2; 12 nucleotides match TRBD2. Per the germline V gene, CDR1 is WSHSY and CDR2 is SAAADI. This CDR3 comprises 19 residues. The trim removed 3 bases at V and 0 bases at J, leaving 6 bases unmatched. This chain's CDR3 is CASSDLAGGPHSGANVLTF. The DNA for the CDR3 is TGCGCCAGCAGTGACCTAGCGGGAGGGCCCCACTCTGGGGCCAACGTCCTGACTTTC.

The genes are TRBV11-2 and TRBJ2-3; D is ambiguous. The germline V gene has CDR1 SGHAT and CDR2 FQNNGV. Trimming left V 1 base short and J 0 bases short, with 5 bases between. The CDR3 is 14 residues long. The CDR3 loop is CASSLGLSTDTQYF. The CDR3 DNA reads TGTGCCAGCAGCTTAGGGCTCAGCACAGATACGCAGTATTTT.

A few counts support this clone. V gene TRBV10-1 combines with J gene TRBJ2-3; 7 bases line up with TRBD1. The germline V gene encodes CDR1 WNHNN and CDR2 SYGVQD (reference sequence). The CDR3 sequence is 16 residues long. The V segment lost 2 bases and the J segment 3 bases; nucleotides outside the gene matches: 8. CDR3 DNA sequence: TGCGCCAGCAGTGAGGATACAGGGGAAAGGACAGATACGCAGTATTTT. Amino acids: CASSEDTGERTDTQYF.

The chain employs TRBV30 and TRBJ2-2; perhaps TRBD2 as D (5 bases). Trimming cost V 4 bases and J 6 bases, with 18 bases left between them. Per germline, CDR1 GTSNPN and CDR2 SVGIG (reference sequence). The CDR3 spans 15 residues. CDR3 sequence reads: CAWITHGSGSGELFF. The CDR3 coding sequence is TGTGCCTGGATCACGCACGGATCGGGGTCCGGGGAGCTGTTTTTT. The complete variable domain, with remaining parts taken from reference TRBV30 and TRBJ2-2, reads SQTIHQWPATLVQPVGSPLSLECTVEGTSNPNLYWYRQAAGRGLQLLFYSVGIGQISSEVPQNLSASRPQDRQFILSSKKLLLSDSGFYLCAWITHGSGSGELFFGEGSRLTVL.

V is TRBV6-1 and J is TRBJ2-3; 13 nucleotides align to TRBD2. The CDR3 is made up of 19 amino acids. Trimming at V came to 2 bases and at J to 1 base, leaving 9 bases not matched to a gene. CDR1 is MNHNS, CDR2 SASEGT, per germline. CDR3 sequence (DNA): TGTGCCAGCAGTGAAAAGGTTCCGGGACTAGCGGGACGCACAGATACGCAGTATTTT. Amino acid sequence: CASSEKVPGLAGRTDTQYF.

The chain links TRBV7-9 to TRBJ2-2, with TRBD1 matching over 9 bases. Germline CDR1 is SEHNR and CDR2 is FQNEAQ (reference sequence). The V and J ends lost 4 bases and 3 bases, in that order; junction bases with no gene match: 12. CDR3 size: 18 residues. CDR3 sequence reads: CASSWEWTGDVYTGELFF. DNA for the CDR3: TGTGCCAGCAGCTGGGAATGGACAGGGGATGTTTACACCGGGGAGCTGTTTTTT.

The DNA of the CDR3 is TGTGCCAGCAGCCACGGACTAGCCAAAAACATTCAGTACTTC. Amino acid sequence: CASSHGLAKNIQYF. The chain combines TRBV4-2 with TRBJ2-4; a possible D gene is TRBD2 (5 bases). Per the germline V gene, CDR1 is LGHNA and CDR2 is YNFKEQ. V lost 3 bases and J lost 0, with 6 bases in between. The CDR3 is 14 residues long.

V and J are TRBV11-2 and TRBJ1-5; 8 positions agree with TRBD1. This CDR3 region has 16 residues. Germline V CDR1 and CDR2: SGHAT, FQNNGV. V gave up 5 bases and J gave up 0 bases; unmatched junction bases: 6. DNA of the CDR3: TGTGCCAGCAGCCCAGGGGGCGGGTATAGCAATCAGCCCCAGCATTTT. As protein: CASSPGGGYSNQPQHF.

The chain carries TRBV7-3 and TRBJ2-3; 9 bases align to TRBD2. The V segment lost 3 bases and the J segment 6 bases; nucleotides outside the gene matches: 1. Germline loops: CDR1 SGHTA, CDR2 FQGTGA. CDR3 length: 13 amino acids. The CDR3 bases are TGTGCCAGCAGCTTTAGCGGGAGTGATACGCAGTATTTT. Protein: CASSFSGSDTQYF.

The chain recombines TRBV27 with TRBJ2-7; TRBD1 agrees at 7 bases. Unmatched junction bases numbered 4, after V lost 3 bases and J lost 2 bases. Germline CDR1 reads MNHEY; CDR2 reads SMNVEV (reference sequence). The CDR3 covers 14 residues. CDR3 nucleotide sequence: TGTGCCAGCAGTTTGACAGGGATCGCCTACGAGCAGTACTTC. Translated, it gives CASSLTGIAYEQYF.

This chain joins TRBV6-1 and TRBJ1-5; 7 bases match TRBD1. Germline V gene lookup returns CDR1 MNHNS and CDR2 SASEGT. CDR3 length: 16 residues. V was clipped by 2 bases and J by 3 bases; unmatched bases: 7. CDR3 region: CASSEPARGFNQPQHF. The CDR3 nucleotides are TGTGCCAGCAGTGAACCAGCCAGGGGGTTCAATCAGCCCCAGCATTTT.

The genes are TRBV27 and TRBJ2-2, with TRBD2 matching over 7 bases. The CDR3 sequence is 16 residues long. The germline gives CDR1 MNHEY, CDR2 SMNVEV (reference sequence). Losses at the gene ends were 0 bases for V and 6 bases for J; bases not matched to a gene: 7. The CDR3 reads CASSLSSSGSPGELFF. In DNA, the CDR3 is TGTGCCAGCAGTTTATCGTCTAGCGGCTCCCCCGGGGAGCTGTTTTTT.

The gene calls are TRBV18 and TRBJ2-1, with D maybe TRBD2 (6 bases). The CDR3 sequence is 16 residues long. Germline V lookup: CDR1 KGHSH, CDR2 LQKENI. Trimming took off 3 bases at V and 0 bases at J, with 12 bases between the two ends. The DNA of the CDR3 is TGTGCCAGCTCACCTCAAGACGGGAGCTCCTACAATGAGCAGTTCTTC. The encoded protein is CASSPQDGSSYNEQFF.

Note on this clone: Other DNA sequences of this sample code for an identical CDR3. V is TRBV5-4 and J is TRBJ2-3, with D maybe TRBD1 (7 bases). The CDR3 length is 16 residues. The V end was cut by 7 bases, the J end by 3 bases, with 21 bases between. Per the germline V gene, CDR1 is SGHNT and CDR2 is YYREEE (reference sequence). CDR3 protein: CASSLGAGGGTDTQYF. Written as DNA, the CDR3 is TGTGCCAGCTCTCTGGGGGCAGGGGGAGGTACAGATACGCAGTATTTT.

The genes are TRBV30 and TRBJ1-4; 9 bases match TRBD1. The CDR3 is 15 residues long. With 3 bases clipped from V and 3 bases from J, the junction kept 5 bases outside the gene matches. Germline CDR1 GTSNPN, CDR2 SVGIG (reference sequence). CDR3 DNA: TGTGCCTGGAGAAACCGGGACAGGGCTAATGAAAAACTGTTTTTT. It yields the protein CAWRNRDRANEKLFF.

The chain recombines TRBV14 with TRBJ1-1; TRBD1 matches at 7 bases. V lost 4 bases and J lost 7; bases outside the gene matches: 6. Per the germline V gene, CDR1 is SGHDN and CDR2 is FVKESK. The CDR3 totals 13 residues. The CDR3 coding sequence is TGTGCCAGCAGCCCCCGACAGGGCCGTGAAGCTTTCTTT. This translates into CASSPRQGREAFF.

The chain employs TRBV2 and TRBJ2-3; a possible D gene is TRBD2 (5 bases). V was clipped by 3 bases and J by 2 bases, with 12 bases between them. The CDR3 sequence is 15 residues long. CDR1 is SNHLY, CDR2 FYNNEI, per germline. The CDR3 region is CASSDLGGTTDTQYF. As DNA, the CDR3 is TGTGCCAGCAGTGACTTAGGAGGAACCACAGATACGCAGTATTTT.

The chain uses TRBV7-9 and TRBJ2-5; TRBD1 aligns across 8 bases. Germline trimming cut 2 bases from V and 4 bases from J; bases unmatched to any gene: 6. The V gene's germline CDR1 is SEHNR and CDR2 FQNEAQ (reference sequence). This CDR3 has 15 residues. DNA for the CDR3: TGTGCCAGCAGCTTATCCGGACAGGGAAGAGAGACCCAGTACTTC. Its translation: CASSLSGQGRETQYF.

CDR3: CASSFVQTSGSKETQYF. The CDR3 DNA reads TGTGCCAGCAGCTTCGTCCAGACTAGCGGGAGTAAAGAGACCCAGTACTTC. This chain joins TRBV7-9 and TRBJ2-5, with TRBD2 matching 12 bases. Germline V gene data show CDR1 as SEHNR and CDR2 as FQNEAQ (reference sequence). The V and J ends lost 3 bases and 3 bases, in that order; junction bases with no gene match: 8. The CDR3 has 17 amino acids.

The chain combines TRBV9 with TRBJ2-2; D unresolved. Germline CDR1 and CDR2: SGDLS and YYNGEE. There are 15 residues in the CDR3. Between the trimmed V and J ends, which lost 0 bases and 0 bases, there was a span of 6 bases. The CDR3 DNA follows: TGTGCCAGCAGCGTAGAGACTGCGAACACCGGGGAGCTGTTTTTT. As protein: CASSVETANTGELFF.